These 32 T cell receptor beta chains were sequenced from one sample in a study of T cell responses to AZD1222 COVID-19 vaccine. Measured with immunoSEQ multiplex PCR; TCRdb has only the in-frame clones, and not every one. The table includes under 150,000 clones, about 90% detected once. The sequenced sample was peripheral blood, obtained 28 days after the second AZD1222 dose. Receptors originate from an adult who received the AZD1222 COVID-19 vaccine.

This clone was counted a single time. The chain joins TRBV7-9 to TRBJ1-1, with D possibly matching TRBD1 (5 bases). CDR1 and CDR2 from the germline V gene are SEHNR and FQNEAQ (reference sequence). Trimming left V 8 bases short and J 5 bases short, with 15 bases between. The CDR3 length is 13 residues. CDR3: CASDSSGGTEAFF. DNA of the CDR3: TGTGCCAGCGACTCCAGCGGGGGGACTGAAGCTTTCTTT.

This clone was seen a few times. The chain is built from TRBV27 and TRBJ2-7; D perhaps matches TRBD1 (5 bases). CDR1 and CDR2 (germline): MNHEY, SMNVEV (reference sequence). V gave up 3 bases and J gave up 2 bases, with 11 bases separating them. CDR3 size: 14 residues. The CDR3 DNA is TGTGCCAGCAGTTTCCGACAGACCCCCTACGAGCAGTACTTC. It specifies CASSFRQTPYEQYF.

The CDR3 here is CASSPPGGGEQFF. CDR3 nucleotides: TGTGCCAGCAGCCCCCCTGGAGGGGGAGAGCAGTTCTTC. The V call is TRBV12-3 or TRBV12-4, the J call TRBJ2-1; D tentatively fits TRBD1 or TRBD2 (6 bases each). The V gene lost 6 bases and the J gene lost 10 bases, with 16 bases spanning the gap. The CDR3 contains 13 residues.

Regarding this clone: Other DNA sequences in the same sample also yield this CDR3. The chain recombines TRBV28 with TRBJ1-2; 7 bases line up with TRBD1. Germline trimming cut 2 bases from V and 5 bases from J; bases unmatched to any gene: 2. Germline V gene sequence: CDR1 MDHEN, CDR2 SYDVKM. The CDR3 runs to 13 residues. CDR3 nucleotide sequence: TGTGCCAGCAGTTTAGGACAGGTGTATGGCTACACCTTC. Its protein product is CASSLGQVYGYTF.

The rearrangement uses TRBV4-1 and TRBJ1-2; D is unresolved. CDR3 size: 16 residues. Germline loops: CDR1 MGHRA, CDR2 YSYEKL. V was cut by 0 bases and J by 1 base, with 12 bases left in between. The CDR3, as DNA: TGCGCCAGCAGCCAAGACGCAGTAGCCATTAACTATGGCTACACCTTC. Translating it yields CASSQDAVAINYGYTF.

The chain has TRBV18 and TRBJ1-6; 9 nucleotides match TRBD1. This CDR3 has 19 residues. Germline-derived CDR1 and CDR2 are KGHSH and LQKENI. V lost 3 bases to trimming and J lost 10 bases; unmatched junction nucleotides: 19. CDR3 amino acids: CASSPISPRPGQGGSPLHF. In DNA, the CDR3 is TGTGCCAGCTCACCGATCTCACCCCGACCGGGACAGGGCGGATCACCCCTCCACTTT.

The chain joins TRBV4-1 to TRBJ1-3; D may be TRBD1 (5 bases). V was cut by 5 bases and J by 5 bases, with 13 bases left in between. Germline-derived CDR1 and CDR2 are MGHRA and YSYEKL. The CDR3 spans 14 residues. The CDR3 bases are TGCGCCAGCAGCAAGGGGCGCGGTAGAAACACCATATATTTT. It specifies CASSKGRGRNTIYF.

The chain combines TRBV24-1 with TRBJ1-5; the match to TRBD1 covers 9 bases. The CDR3 contains 13 residues. The V gene's germline CDR1 is KGHDR and CDR2 SFDVKD. The V and J ends lost 8 bases and 5 bases, in that order; junction bases with no gene match: 3. CDR3 DNA sequence: TGTGCCACCAACAGGGGGCTCGATCAGCCCCAGCATTTT. Its protein product is CATNRGLDQPQHF.

Concerning this clone: Compared with germline, one end of the junction differs, possibly owing to a read error. The rearrangement uses TRBV5-6 and TRBJ1-1; 9 nucleotides agree with TRBD1. Germline V gene lookup returns CDR1 SGHDT and CDR2 YYEEEE. The CDR3 totals 14 residues. CDR3 amino acids: CASSSDRGNAEAFF. The CDR3 bases are TGTGCCAGCAGCTCCGACAGGGGGAACGCTGAAGCTTTCTTT.

The chain couples TRBV28 to TRBJ1-2; perhaps TRBD1 as D (6 bases). The CDR3 totals 14 residues. Between the trimmed V and J ends, which lost 2 bases and 0 bases, there was a span of 7 bases. From germline, CDR1 is MDHEN and CDR2 SYDVKM. As DNA, the CDR3 is TGTGCCAGCAGTTTAAGGGGGTCTAACTATGGCTACACCTTC. Protein sequence: CASSLRGSNYGYTF.

DNA for the CDR3: TGTGCCAGTAGGCCCGCGAGCTCCTACGAGCAGTACTTC. Translation gives CASRPASSYEQYF. This chain links TRBV19 with TRBJ2-7; D gene uncertain. V lost 6 bases to trimming and J lost 0 bases, with 9 bases between them. CDR3 length equals 13 residues. Looked up from germline, CDR1 is LNHDA and CDR2 is SQIVND (reference sequence).

This clone has just a few counts. V is TRBV4-2 and J is TRBJ1-1; D call uncertain. The CDR3 has 14 amino acids. Germline CDR1 LGHNA, CDR2 YNFKEQ. Trimming took off 4 bases at V and 1 base at J, with 10 bases between the two ends. The CDR3 DNA reads as TGTGCCAGCAGCCGGGAGCTTCAGAACACTGAAGCTTTCTTT. This sequence encodes CASSRELQNTEAFF.

V gene TRBV10-2 combines with J gene TRBJ1-5; D gene unclear. Germline V gene sequence: CDR1 WSHSY, CDR2 SAAADI. Between the trimmed V and J ends, which lost 2 bases and 4 bases, there was a span of 12 bases. The CDR3 consists of 15 residues. The DNA of the CDR3 is TGCGCCAGCAGTGAGGGTCCGAATGGAAATCAGCCCCAGCATTTT. Translating it yields CASSEGPNGNQPQHF.

The chain couples TRBV15 to TRBJ1-6; D possibly corresponds to TRBD1 (5 bases). The CDR3 extends over 17 amino acids. The germline V gene encodes CDR1 LNHNV and CDR2 YYDKDF (reference sequence). V shed 0 bases and J shed 9 bases, with 18 bases lying between them. CDR3 nucleotide sequence: TGTGCCACCAGCAGAGAGACGGGGGAACCCTTGGGTTCACCCCTCCACTTT. Translating it yields CATSRETGEPLGSPLHF.

This sequence joins TRBV19 and TRBJ1-1; D is ambiguous. The CDR3 covers 16 residues. Trimming pared 5 bases from V and 4 bases from J, leaving 20 bases between. Per the germline V gene, CDR1 is LNHDA and CDR2 is SQIVND (reference sequence). The CDR3 sequence: CASSYIGFPASTEAFF. In DNA, the CDR3 is TGTGCCAGTAGTTACATAGGGTTCCCGGCGAGCACTGAAGCTTTCTTT. The full variable domain, completed using reference TRBV19 and TRBJ1-1, is DGGITQSPKYLFRKEGQNVTLSCEQNLNHDAMYWYRQDPGQGLRLIYYSQIVNDFQKGDIAEGYSVSREKKESFPLTVTSAQKNPTAFYLCASSYIGFPASTEAFFGQGTRLTVV.

The CDR3 nucleotides read TGTGCCAGCAGTTATGGAGGACTTAGTTCACCCCTCCACTTT. Translating gives CASSYGGLSSPLHF. The chain links TRBV27 to TRBJ1-6; the D is unclear. Germline values: CDR1 MNHEY, CDR2 SMNVEV (reference sequence). This CDR3 is 14 amino acids long. V lost 4 bases to trimming and J lost 9 bases, with 13 bases between them.

The chain uses TRBV15 and TRBJ2-5; D uncertain. This CDR3 is built from 14 residues. Trimming took off 7 bases at V and 2 bases at J, with 14 bases between the two ends. Germline V gene sequence: CDR1 LNHNV, CDR2 YYDKDF (reference sequence). Here the CDR3 DNA reads TGTGCCACCAAGGACGGCCTAAAGCAAGAGACCCAGTACTTC. This gives the protein CATKDGLKQETQYF.

The chain combines TRBV7-2 with TRBJ1-1; no firm D call. V gave up 1 base and J gave up 4 bases, with 7 bases separating them. The germline gives CDR1 SGHTA, CDR2 FQGNSA. The CDR3 runs 13 residues. The CDR3 region is CASSLGQLTEAFF. In DNA, the CDR3 is TGTGCCAGCAGCTTAGGGCAGCTCACTGAAGCTTTCTTT.

The chain joins TRBV4-1 to TRBJ1-2; D gene uncertain. Trimming pared 3 bases from V and 4 bases from J, leaving 21 bases between. Germline V gene lookup returns CDR1 MGHRA and CDR2 YSYEKL. The CDR3 contains 17 residues. The CDR3 bases are TGCGCCAGCAGCCACTCCCCGGGAAGGCTAGACGTCTATGGCTACACCTTC. It codes for CASSHSPGRLDVYGYTF.

This clone has more than one count but fewer than ten. The rearrangement joins TRBV4-3 to TRBJ1-2, with D uncertain. The germline V gene has CDR1 LGHNA and CDR2 YSLEER. The CDR3 is 15 residues long. V lost 4 bases, J lost 0 bases, and 12 bases lay in between. The CDR3 spells CASSPALKANYGYTF. The CDR3 DNA follows: TGCGCCAGCAGCCCGGCCCTGAAAGCTAACTATGGCTACACCTTC.

This clone was seen once. The V and J genes are TRBV4-3 and TRBJ2-1; D is perhaps TRBD2 (7 bases). The CDR3 consists of 16 residues. Trimming removed 0 bases at V and 2 bases at J, with 11 bases between. Per germline, CDR1 LGHNA and CDR2 YSLEER. The CDR3 nucleotides read TGCGCCAGCAGCCAAGATAAGGGGGGGGCCTACAATGAGCAGTTCTTC. It yields the protein CASSQDKGGAYNEQFF.

V gene TRBV11-2 combines with J gene TRBJ1-1, with TRBD1 matching 10 bases. From germline, CDR1 is SGHAT and CDR2 FQNNGV. J lost 4 bases, V lost 5 bases, and 7 bases had no gene match. The CDR3 runs to 15 residues. The CDR3 DNA is TGTGCCAGCAGCCCGCGGACAGGGGGAGGCACTGAAGCTTTCTTT. Translation: CASSPRTGGGTEAFF.

The chain is built from TRBV10-3 and TRBJ1-1; D not certain. The CDR3 extends over 14 amino acids. Germline CDR1 and CDR2: ENHRY and SYGVKD. Deletions cut 3 bases from V and 4 bases from J, with 12 bases between. CDR3 residues: CAISEVEKATEAFF. The CDR3 bases are TGTGCCATCAGTGAAGTGGAAAAGGCCACTGAAGCTTTCTTT.

This chain joins TRBV6-1 and TRBJ2-7; the D gene is possibly TRBD2 (6 bases). V lost 3 bases and J 0 bases, leaving 12 bases between the germline ends. Germline assignment: CDR1 MNHNS and CDR2 SASEGT. The CDR3 runs 15 residues. The CDR3 DNA reads TGTGCCAGCAGTGAGGGGGGTACCAGCTCCTACGAGCAGTACGTC. Translation gives CASSEGGTSSYEQYV.

This chain connects TRBV30 to TRBJ2-1; either TRBD1 or TRBD2 may supply D (5 bases each). Germline V gene lookup returns CDR1 GTSNPN and CDR2 SVGIG (reference sequence). V lost 0 bases to trimming and J lost 5 bases, with 8 bases between them. The CDR3 consists of 13 residues. CDR3 bases: TGTGCCTGGAGTGTGGGGGAGAACAATGAGCAGTTCTTC. Its protein is CAWSVGENNEQFF.

CDR3 protein: CAWSPVSWGLYGYTF. The CDR3 region has the DNA TGTGCCTGGAGCCCCGTGAGTTGGGGGCTCTATGGCTACACCTTC. J is TRBJ1-2 and V is TRBV30, with D tentatively TRBD1 (6 bases). This CDR3 comprises 15 residues. Trimming pared 3 bases from V and 4 bases from J, leaving 18 bases between. Germline V lookup: CDR1 GTSNPN, CDR2 SVGIG (reference sequence).

The chain employs TRBV7-9 and TRBJ1-1; no clear D gene. Looked up from germline, CDR1 is SEHNR and CDR2 is FQNEAQ (reference sequence). This CDR3 contains 16 residues. Deletions cut 1 base from V and 4 bases from J, with 16 bases between. CDR3 bases: TGTGCCAGCAGCTTAGGGGTGGGTCAGTCGGGCACTGAAGCTTTCTTT. Translating it yields CASSLGVGQSGTEAFF. The full variable domain, with the rest looked up from reference TRBV7-9 and TRBJ1-1, is DTGVSQNPRHKITKRGQNVTFRCDPISEHNRLYWYRQTLGQGPEFLTYFQNEAQLEKSRLLSDRFSAERPKGSFSTLEIQRTEQGDSAMYLCASSLGVGQSGTEAFFGQGTRLTVV.

The chain links TRBV18 to TRBJ2-1; D may correspond to TRBD1 or TRBD2 (5 bases each). CDR3 length: 15 amino acids. CDR1 and CDR2 from the germline V gene are KGHSH and LQKENI. V was cut by 2 bases and J by 0 bases, with 8 bases left in between. The CDR3 here is CASSPGGSSYNEQFF. CDR3 nucleotides: TGTGCCAGCTCACCAGGGGGAAGCTCCTACAATGAGCAGTTCTTC.

The chain joins TRBV25-1 to TRBJ1-1, with 9 nucleotides matching TRBD1. The germline CDR1 and CDR2 sequences are MGHDK and SYGVNS. CDR3 size: 14 residues. Germline trimming cut 3 bases from V and 6 bases from J; bases unmatched to any gene: 5. The CDR3 sequence: CASSDPGQGAEAFF. In DNA, the CDR3 is TGTGCCAGCAGTGATCCGGGACAGGGAGCTGAAGCTTTCTTT. Based on the CDR3 plus reference TRBV25-1 and TRBJ1-1, the full variable domain is EADIYQTPRYLVIGTGKKITLECSQTMGHDKMYWYQQDPGMELHLIHYSYGVNSTEKGDLSSESTVSRIRTEHFPLTLESARPSHTSQYLCASSDPGQGAEAFFGQGTRLTVV.

The table lists this clone with a count of one. This sequence joins TRBV3-1 (or the pseudogene TRBV3-2) and TRBJ2-7, with D perhaps matching TRBD1 or TRBD2 (6 bases each). Trimming pared 1 base from V and 6 bases from J, leaving 22 bases between. The CDR3 has 17 amino acids. Germline V gene lookup returns CDR1 LGHDT and CDR2 YNNKEL (reference sequence). The CDR3 sequence is CASSQGGTRRGAGEQYF. CDR3 DNA sequence: TGTGCCAGCAGCCAAGGAGGGACGAGAAGGGGGGCGGGCGAGCAGTACTTC.

Remarks on this clone: Additional DNA sequences in this sample encode the identical CDR3. V and J are TRBV5-1 and TRBJ2-3; TRBD2 agrees at 14 bases. V dropped 0 bases and J dropped 6; count of bases not matched to a gene: 0. This CDR3 comprises 15 residues. CDR1 and CDR2 (germline): SGHRS, YFSETQ. The CDR3 loop is CASSLGLAGGDTQYF. The CDR3 region has the DNA TGCGCCAGCAGCTTGGGACTAGCGGGAGGGGATACGCAGTATTTT.

This chain uses TRBV7-9 with TRBJ1-6; no definite D call. Germline values: CDR1 SEHNR, CDR2 FQNEAQ (reference sequence). The CDR3 is 15 amino acids. Deletions cut 4 bases from V and 1 base from J, with 8 bases between. CDR3 in DNA: TGTGCCAGCAGCTCCCGAGAATCCTATAATTCACCCCTCCACTTT. Protein product: CASSSRESYNSPLHF.